This T cell receptor (beta chain) was recorded in a study of shared clonotypes between healthy human individuals. Study context: Two female and three male donors aged 18 to 49 were enrolled. Each donor's CD4 naive and CD4 memory cells filled three plates apiece, CD8 naive two, and CD8 memory one.

CD45RA-negative memory and CD45RA+ naive subsets were split from the CD4+ cells. CDR3 length: 12 residues. CDR1 is SQVTM and CDR2 is ANQGSEA in the germline V gene. V dropped 6 bases and J dropped 5 bases, with 11 bases sitting between them. TCRdb keeps only in-frame clones here, not all; method: immunoSEQ multiplex PCR. The sample consists of 980,000 or so clones, about three quarters of them appearing once. V is TRBV29-1 and J is TRBJ2-4, with a tentative D call TRBD1 (5 bases). The clonotype comes from a young man in good health. Sequencing input: memory CD4+ T cells sorted from blood. Subset of the sample: CD45RA-negative fraction. CDR3 coding DNA: TGCAGCGTCAGGGTTTCCCAAAACATTCAGTACTTC. Encoded protein: CSVRVSQNIQYF.